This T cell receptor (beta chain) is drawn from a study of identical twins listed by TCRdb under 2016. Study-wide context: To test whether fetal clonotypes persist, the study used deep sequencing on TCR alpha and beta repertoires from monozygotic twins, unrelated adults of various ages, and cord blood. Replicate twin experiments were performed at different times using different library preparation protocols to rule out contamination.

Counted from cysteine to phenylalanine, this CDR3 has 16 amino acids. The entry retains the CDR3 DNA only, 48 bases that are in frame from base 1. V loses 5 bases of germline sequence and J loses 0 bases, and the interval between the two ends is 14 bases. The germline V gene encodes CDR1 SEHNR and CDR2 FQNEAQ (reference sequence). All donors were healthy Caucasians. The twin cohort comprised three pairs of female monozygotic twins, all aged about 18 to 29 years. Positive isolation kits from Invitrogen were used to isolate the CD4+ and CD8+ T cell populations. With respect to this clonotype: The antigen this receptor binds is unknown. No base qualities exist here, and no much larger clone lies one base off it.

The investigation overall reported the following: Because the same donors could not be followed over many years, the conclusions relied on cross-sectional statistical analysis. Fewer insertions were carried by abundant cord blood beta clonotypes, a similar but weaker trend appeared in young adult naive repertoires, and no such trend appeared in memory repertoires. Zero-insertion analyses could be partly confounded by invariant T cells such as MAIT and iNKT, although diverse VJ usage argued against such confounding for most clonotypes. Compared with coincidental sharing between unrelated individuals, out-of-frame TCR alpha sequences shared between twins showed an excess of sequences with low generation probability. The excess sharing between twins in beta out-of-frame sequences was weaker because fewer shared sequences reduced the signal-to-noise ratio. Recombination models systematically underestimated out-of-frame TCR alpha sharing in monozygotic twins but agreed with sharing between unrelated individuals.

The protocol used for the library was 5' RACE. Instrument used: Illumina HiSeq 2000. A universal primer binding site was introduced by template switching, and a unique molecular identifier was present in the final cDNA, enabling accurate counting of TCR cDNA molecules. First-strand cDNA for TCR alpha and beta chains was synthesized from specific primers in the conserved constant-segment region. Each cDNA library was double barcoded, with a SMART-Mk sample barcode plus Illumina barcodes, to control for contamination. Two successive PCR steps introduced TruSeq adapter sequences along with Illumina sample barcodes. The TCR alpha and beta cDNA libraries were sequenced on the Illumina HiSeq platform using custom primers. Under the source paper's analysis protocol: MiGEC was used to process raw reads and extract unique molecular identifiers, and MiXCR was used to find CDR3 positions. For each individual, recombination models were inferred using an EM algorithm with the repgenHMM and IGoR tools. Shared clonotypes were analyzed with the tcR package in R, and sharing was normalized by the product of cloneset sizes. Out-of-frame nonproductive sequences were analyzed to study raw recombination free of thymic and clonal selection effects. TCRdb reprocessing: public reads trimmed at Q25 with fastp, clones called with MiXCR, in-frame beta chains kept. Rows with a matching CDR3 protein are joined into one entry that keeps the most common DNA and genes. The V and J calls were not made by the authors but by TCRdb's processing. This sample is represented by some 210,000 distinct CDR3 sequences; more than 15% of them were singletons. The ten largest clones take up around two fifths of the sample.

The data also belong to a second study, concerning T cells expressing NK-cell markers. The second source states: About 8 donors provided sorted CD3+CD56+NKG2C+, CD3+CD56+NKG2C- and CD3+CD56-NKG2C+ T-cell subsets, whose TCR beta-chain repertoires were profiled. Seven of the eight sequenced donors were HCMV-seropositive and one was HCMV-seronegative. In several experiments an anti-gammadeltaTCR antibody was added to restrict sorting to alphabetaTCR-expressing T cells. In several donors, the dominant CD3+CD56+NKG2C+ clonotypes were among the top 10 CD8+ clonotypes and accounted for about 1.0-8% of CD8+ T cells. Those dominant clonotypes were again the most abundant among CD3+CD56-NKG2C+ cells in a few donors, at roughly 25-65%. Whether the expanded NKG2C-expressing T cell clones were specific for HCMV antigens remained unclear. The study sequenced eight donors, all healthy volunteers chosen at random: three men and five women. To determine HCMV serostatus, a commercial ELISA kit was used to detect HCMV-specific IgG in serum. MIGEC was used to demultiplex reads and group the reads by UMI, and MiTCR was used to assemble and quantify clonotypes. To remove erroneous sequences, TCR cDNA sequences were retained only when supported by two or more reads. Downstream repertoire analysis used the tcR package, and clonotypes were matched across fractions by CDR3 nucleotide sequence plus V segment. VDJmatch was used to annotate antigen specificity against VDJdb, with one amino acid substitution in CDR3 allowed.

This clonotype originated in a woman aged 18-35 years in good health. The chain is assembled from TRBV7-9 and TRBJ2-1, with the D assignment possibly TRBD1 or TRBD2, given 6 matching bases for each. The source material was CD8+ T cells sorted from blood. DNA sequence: TGTGCCAGCAGCCCGACCGGGGGCCACTCCTACAATGAGCAGTTCTTC. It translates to CASSPTGGHSYNEQFF.